The 19 T cell receptor beta chains given below trace back to one sample, sequenced in a study of tumor and adjacent non-tumor tissue in lung cancer. This sample's RNA came from whole unsorted tissue. TCRbeta libraries were built with three rounds of nested PCR, modified from ARM-PCR. One entry per CDR3 protein results from TCRdb running MiXCR on the multiplex PCR reads. The sample holds about 76,000 distinct CDR3 sequences, less than 75% seen once. Sample: lung tumor tissue. The source is a woman aged 70-85 years with non-small cell lung cancer.

This clonotype has ten or more counts. The chain carries TRBV10-3 and TRBJ1-5; a weak D match, TRBD1 (5 bases). This CDR3 is 14 amino acids long. Trimming took off 9 bases at V and 8 bases at J, with 20 bases between the two ends. Germline CDR1 ENHRY, CDR2 SYGVKD. The CDR3 here is CAISPGGGDEPQHF. CDR3 sequence (DNA): TGTGCCATTTCCCCCGGGGGTGGGGACGAGCCCCAGCATTTT.

This clonotype was detected ten times or more. The rearrangement links TRBV6-5 to TRBJ2-7; 10 positions agree with TRBD2. The CDR3 spans 14 residues. The germline CDR1 and CDR2 sequences are MNHEY and SVGAGI. V lost 5 bases, J lost 3 bases, and 4 bases stayed unmatched. CDR3 coding DNA: TGTGCCAGCAGTAAGACTAGCGGGCTCTACGAGCAGTACTTC. Amino acids: CASSKTSGLYEQYF.

The genes are TRBV29-1 and TRBJ1-1; D uncertain. V was pared by 0 bases and J by 10 bases, with 18 bases between. Germline V gives CDR1 SQVTM, CDR2 ANQGSEA. The CDR3 contains 14 residues. The CDR3 is CSVEDGFLKTGAFF. The CDR3 DNA follows: TGCAGCGTTGAAGATGGATTCTTGAAAACGGGAGCTTTCTTT.

Comments on this clonotype: The junction does not match germline at one end; this may be a read error. V is TRBV20-1 and J is TRBJ2-2, with 7 bases matching TRBD2. The CDR3 is 15 amino acids. The germline CDR1 and CDR2 sequences are DFQATT and SNEGSKA (reference sequence). The CDR3 sequence: CSASAGGGVSGELFF. CDR3 in DNA: TGCAGTGCTAGCGCTGGCGGGGGTGTATCCGGTGAGCTGTTTTTT.

As to this clonotype: Because the CDR3 is missing its conserved closing phenylalanine or tryptophan, this is likely a read error. The DNA is omitted, as the CDR3 cannot be located on it reliably, and the CDR3 follows TCRdb's listing. The chain has TRBV6-1 and TRBJ1-1; TRBD1 is taken as the D call from the table, unchecked against the DNA. The CDR3 sequence runs 13 residues, both termini included. The germline CDR1 and CDR2 sequences are MNHNS and SASEGT. The CDR3 reads CASSVSRGLGVFL.

This clonotype was counted many times. The V and J genes are TRBV5-1 and TRBJ2-7; 7 bases align to TRBD1. The CDR3 sequence is 16 residues long. The junction had 8 bases not matched to a gene; V was cut back by 2 bases and J by 0 bases. Per germline, CDR1 SGHRS and CDR2 YFSETQ. CDR3 bases: TGCGCCAGCAGCTTAACCGGGACAGTGAGCTCCTACGAGCAGTACTTC. It translates to CASSLTGTVSSYEQYF.

Comments on this clonotype: The final CDR3 position lacks the conserved phenylalanine or tryptophan, pointing to a likely read error. The genes are TRBV4-1 and TRBJ2-1; D unresolved. CDR3 length: 15 residues. The germline V gene encodes CDR1 MGHRA and CDR2 YSYEKL. CDR3 region: CASSQDQSSYNEQFL. The DNA for the CDR3 is TGTGCCAGCAGCCAAGATCAGAGCTCCTACAATGAGCAGTTCTTG.

A remark on this clonotype: This CDR3 is missing its conserved last phenylalanine or tryptophan, likely due to a read error. The rearrangement uses TRBV28 and TRBJ2-1; TRBD2 matches at 9 bases. Germline CDR1 MDHEN, CDR2 SYDVKM. This CDR3 region has 18 residues. The CDR3 DNA is TGCGCCAGCAGTTCCCGGACGACGACTAGCGGAGTTTGGAATGAGCAGTTCCTC. Its translation is CASSSRTTTSGVWNEQFL.

The CDR3 loop reads CASSIASGSHNEQFF. CDR3 in DNA: TGTGCCAGCAGCATAGCTAGCGGAAGCCACAATGAGCAGTTCTTC. V and J are TRBV11-3 and TRBJ2-1, with 7 bases fitting TRBD2. The CDR3 totals 15 residues. J gave up 5 bases and V 5 bases, and 9 bases lay outside the gene matches. Germline CDR1 and CDR2: SGHNT and YENEEA.

The chain couples TRBV11-3 to TRBJ2-1; the match to TRBD2 covers 8 bases. V trimming: 5 bases; J trimming: 3 bases; junction bases outside the gene matches: 3. Germline V gives CDR1 SGHNT, CDR2 YENEEA. CDR3 length equals 14 residues. Written as DNA, the CDR3 is TGTGCCAGCAGCACGGGACTAGGCTACAATGAGCAGTTCTTC. Translated, it gives CASSTGLGYNEQFF.

Worth noting for this clonotype: The junction and the germline gene differ at one end; a read error may be behind it. This chain joins TRBV6-5 and TRBJ2-5; 7 positions agree with TRBD2. From germline, CDR1 is MNHEY and CDR2 SVGAGI. This CDR3 is built from 14 residues. The CDR3 DNA follows: TGTGCCAGTGGTTTCCATAGCGGGTGGGAGACCCGGTACTTC. Protein sequence: CASGFHSGWETRYF.

Concerning this clonotype itself: The junction departs from germline at one end; a sequencing error may be responsible. The V and J genes are TRBV6-1 and TRBJ1-5, with D possibly being TRBD1 (5 bases). In germline, CDR1 is MNHNS, CDR2 SASEGT. The CDR3 contains 15 residues. CDR3 DNA: TGTGCCAGCACTGAAGCGTCCGGGGGGTATCAGCCCCAGCATTTC. It translates to CASTEASGGYQPQHF.

In the case of this clonotype: The junction departs from the called germline gene at one end, perhaps through a read error. V is TRBV5-6 and J is TRBJ1-1; no clear D. The V gene's germline CDR1 is SGHDT and CDR2 YYEEEE. The CDR3 is 14 residues long. CDR3 sequence (DNA): TGTGCCAACAGCTTGAAAACACGATACACTGAAGCTTTCTTT. Its translation: CANSLKTRYTEAFF.

This clonotype was detected many times. Here the CDR3 DNA reads TGCAGCGTCTCAAAAGATGGGACTAGCGGCTCCTACGAGCAGTACTTC. Its translation is CSVSKDGTSGSYEQYF. The V gene is TRBV29-1, the J gene TRBJ2-7; 11 bases are shared with TRBD2. The V gene's germline CDR1 is SQVTM and CDR2 ANQGSEA. J gave up 0 bases and V 6 bases, and 10 bases lay outside the gene matches. The CDR3 totals 16 residues.

This clonotype was counted once. This CDR3 is missing its conserved last phenylalanine or tryptophan, likely due to a read error. This chain links TRBV29-1 with TRBJ2-1; 7 bases line up with TRBD2. With 7 bases clipped from V and 8 bases from J, the junction kept 8 bases outside the gene matches. Germline V gene sequence: CDR1 SQVTM, CDR2 ANQGSEA. This CDR3 is built from 12 residues. CDR3 DNA sequence: TGCAGCGCTGATGGGGAGGGGTATGAGCAGTTCCTC. It codes for CSADGEGYEQFL.

Concerning this clonotype itself: One junction end disagrees with the germline gene, perhaps due to a read error. CDR3 sequence: CASSYDLEKSYNERFF. The CDR3 DNA reads TGTGCCAGCAGTTACGACCTGGAAAAGTCCTACAATGAGCGGTTCTTC. This rearrangement joins TRBV6-6 to TRBJ2-1; D is unclear. The germline gives CDR1 MNHNY, CDR2 SVGAGI (reference sequence). There are 16 residues in the CDR3.

At least ten counts were recorded for this clonotype. The chain couples TRBV5-6 to TRBJ2-5; TRBD2 aligns across 12 bases. With V trimmed by 4 bases and J by 0 bases, 10 bases remained unmatched. CDR3 size: 18 residues. Germline lookup yields CDR1 SGHDT and CDR2 YYEEEE. This CDR3 is CASSPRTSGTNYQETQYF. CDR3 bases: TGTGCCAGCAGCCCACGGACTAGCGGGACGAACTACCAAGAGACCCAGTACTTC.

Many counts were recorded for this clonotype. The rearrangement joins TRBV30 to TRBJ2-1; 7 bases map to TRBD2. The CDR3 runs 13 residues. Germline CDR1 and CDR2: GTSNPN and SVGIG (reference sequence). V dropped 6 bases and J dropped 2; count of bases not matched to a gene: 4. The CDR3 coding sequence is TGTGCCTGCCGGGAGGATACCTACAATGAGCAGTTCTTC. Translated, it gives CACREDTYNEQFF.

V usage is TRBV29-1 and J usage is TRBJ2-3, with D possibly matching TRBD2 (6 bases). Germline V gene sequence: CDR1 SQVTM, CDR2 ANQGSEA. CDR3 size: 14 residues. Trimming cost V 7 bases and J 5 bases, with 19 bases left between them. The CDR3 sequence: CSARADGSLDTQYF. In DNA form, the CDR3 reads TGCAGCGCTCGGGCTGACGGGAGTTTAGATACGCAGTATTTT.